Each of the 31 T cell receptor beta chains below was sequenced from the same sample in a study of shared T cell receptors in the human thymus. Sequencing used immunoSEQ multiplex PCR; TCRdb keeps in-frame clones, though not all of them. The table includes some 640,000 clones, over 75% detected once. In addition, the sample was reused for a study of human thymus T cells.

Sequenced input: thymocytes. Every receptor here comes from a boy less than two years old with a congenital heart defect.

The rearrangement joins TRBV10-3 to TRBJ2-3; D gene unclear. The CDR3 is 11 residues long. V was trimmed by 6 bases and J by 1 base, leaving 2 bases between them. Germline values: CDR1 ENHRY, CDR2 SYGVKD. The CDR3 protein is CAISCTDTQYF. The CDR3 bases are TGTGCCATCAGCTGCACAGATACGCAGTATTTT.

V and J are TRBV6-1 and TRBJ1-1; maybe TRBD1 (5 bases). CDR1 MNHNS and CDR2 SASEGT come from the germline V gene. The CDR3 is 14 amino acids. V lost 2 bases and J lost 1, with 8 bases in between. CDR3 in amino acids: CASSEPGQNTEAFF. The CDR3 DNA sequence: TGTGCCAGCAGTGAACCAGGGCAGAACACTGAAGCTTTCTTT.

This chain joins TRBV4-3 and TRBJ2-1; D is uncertain. This CDR3 is 20 amino acids long. V was clipped by 0 bases and J by 0 bases, with 21 bases between them. Germline V gene lookup returns CDR1 LGHNA and CDR2 YSLEER. The CDR3 loop is CASSQEAPPELPSSYNEQFF. The CDR3 nucleotides are TGCGCCAGCAGCCAAGAGGCACCCCCGGAGCTGCCGAGCTCCTACAATGAGCAGTTCTTC.

V usage is TRBV9 and J usage is TRBJ1-2, with D perhaps TRBD1 (5 bases). The CDR3 loop spans 14 amino acids. Germline values: CDR1 SGDLS, CDR2 YYNGEE. V was cut by 5 bases and J by 8 bases, with 19 bases left in between. For the CDR3, the DNA is TGTGCCAGCAGTTCCCCCGGACACTTTTTCGGCTACACCTTC. Residues: CASSSPGHFFGYTF.

CDR3 in amino acids: CASSSRDSTDTQYF. The CDR3 nucleotides are TGCGCCAGCAGCTCTCGGGACTCCACAGATACGCAGTATTTT. The genes are TRBV5-1 and TRBJ2-3; D is perhaps TRBD2 (6 bases). V lost 3 bases, J lost 2 bases, and 10 bases lay in between. The CDR3 is 14 amino acids. Germline V gives CDR1 SGHRS, CDR2 YFSETQ.

The CDR3 loop reads CASSGAGTNQPQHF. In nucleotides, the CDR3 is TGTGCCAGCAGTGGGGCAGGTACAAATCAGCCCCAGCATTTT. The V call is TRBV25-1, the J call TRBJ1-5, with D hard to call. The ends were cut back, 4 bases at V and 4 bases at J, with 11 bases in the middle. The CDR3 totals 14 residues. CDR1 MGHDK and CDR2 SYGVNS come from the germline V gene.

In regard to this clone: One end of the junction varies from germline; a read error may be responsible. The same CDR3 is also encoded by other DNA sequences in this sample. This chain uses TRBV6-5 with TRBJ1-6, with a possible D match to TRBD1 (6 bases). CDR1 MNHEY and CDR2 SVGAGI come from the germline V gene. This CDR3 region has 14 residues. CDR3 nucleotides: TGTGCCAGCAGTAAAACAGGGTTTCATTCCCCCCTCCACTTT. As protein: CASSKTGFHSPLHF.

The rearrangement uses TRBV25-1 and TRBJ2-1; D perhaps matches TRBD2 (6 bases). The CDR3 has 13 residues. The V end was cut by 0 bases, the J end by 7 bases, with 7 bases between. Germline CDR1 is MGHDK and CDR2 is SYGVNS. CDR3 loop: CASSEYAGNEQFF. The CDR3 coding sequence is TGTGCCAGCAGTGAATACGCGGGAAATGAGCAGTTCTTC.

This clone was seen only a few times. This chain joins TRBV7-9 and TRBJ1-3; TRBD1 aligns across 7 bases. Trimming removed 4 bases from V and 4 bases from J; junction bases left unmatched: 7. This CDR3 region has 15 residues. Germline V CDR1 and CDR2: SEHNR, FQNEAQ (reference sequence). The CDR3: CASSSGQERGNTIYF. The CDR3 DNA reads TGTGCCAGCAGCTCAGGACAGGAGCGCGGAAACACCATATATTTT.

This sequence joins TRBV6-5 and TRBJ1-2; 8 bases line up with TRBD1. CDR3 length: 13 amino acids. Trimming removed 5 bases from V and 8 bases from J; junction bases left unmatched: 7. From germline, CDR1 is MNHEY and CDR2 SVGAGI. CDR3 sequence: CASSLDRGEGYTF. The CDR3 DNA sequence: TGTGCCAGCAGTCTAGACAGGGGAGAAGGCTACACCTTC.

The chain employs TRBV25-1 and TRBJ2-7, with D possibly matching TRBD1 (6 bases). This CDR3 region has 13 residues. With 1 base removed from V and 2 bases from J, the gap between germline ends came to 6 bases. The germline V gene encodes CDR1 MGHDK and CDR2 SYGVNS. In DNA form, the CDR3 reads TGTGCCAGCAGTGAATGGGACACCTACGAGCAGTACTTC. This encodes CASSEWDTYEQYF.

This chain joins TRBV27 and TRBJ1-2, with 9 positions matching TRBD1. Per germline, CDR1 MNHEY and CDR2 SMNVEV (reference sequence). The CDR3 consists of 14 residues. V gave up 5 bases and J gave up 4 bases; unmatched junction bases: 5. CDR3 sequence (DNA): TGTGCCAGCAGTACCGGGGACAGGGTCTATGGCTACACCTTC. It translates to CASSTGDRVYGYTF.

The genes are TRBV5-1 and TRBJ2-3; 8 bases match TRBD2. CDR1 is SGHRS and CDR2 is YFSETQ in the germline V gene. V lost 4 bases and J lost 4; bases outside the gene matches: 8. The CDR3 extends over 15 amino acids. The CDR3 loop reads CASSREGFPPDTQYF. DNA for the CDR3: TGCGCCAGCAGCCGGGAGGGTTTCCCACCAGATACGCAGTATTTT.

This chain uses TRBV2 with TRBJ2-2; maybe TRBD2 (5 bases). The CDR3 contains 18 residues. CDR1 is SNHLY and CDR2 is FYNNEI in the germline V gene. The germline V and J ends were trimmed by 8 bases and 0 bases, with 22 bases remaining between them. CDR3 sequence reads: CASCKGARITPNTGELFF. The CDR3 coding sequence is TGTGCCAGCTGCAAGGGAGCCCGTATCACCCCGAACACCGGGGAGCTGTTTTTT.

There are a few counts of this clone. This sequence joins TRBV28 and TRBJ1-1; a possible D gene is TRBD1 (5 bases). The CDR3 is 20 residues long. V dropped 4 bases and J dropped 0 bases, with 27 bases sitting between them. The V gene's germline CDR1 is MDHEN and CDR2 SYDVKM. CDR3 sequence: CASSYPGVPRQAPMNTEAFF. The CDR3 DNA follows: TGTGCCAGCAGTTACCCGGGGGTGCCGCGGCAGGCTCCTATGAACACTGAAGCTTTCTTT.

The chain is built from TRBV16 and TRBJ2-6; no clear D gene. CDR1 and CDR2 from the germline V gene are KGHSY and FQNENV. This CDR3 region has 15 residues. Trimming took 4 bases from V and 0 from J, leaving 7 bases between them. CDR3 residues: CASSLQPSGANVLTF. The CDR3 DNA reads TGTGCCAGCAGCCTACAGCCCTCTGGGGCCAACGTCCTGACTTTC.

The rearrangement joins TRBV27 to TRBJ2-1, with D perhaps matching TRBD2 (5 bases). The CDR3 runs 13 residues. CDR1 and CDR2 (germline): MNHEY, SMNVEV (reference sequence). Trimming removed 3 bases from V and 9 bases from J, with 12 bases in between. The CDR3 is CASSFSVHGEQFF. CDR3 bases: TGTGCCAGCAGTTTTAGCGTCCACGGTGAGCAGTTCTTC.

The CDR3 coding sequence is TGCGCCAGCAGCGAAGGAACAGGGGATGGAAACACCATATATTTT. Its translation: CASSEGTGDGNTIYF. This rearrangement joins TRBV4-3 to TRBJ1-3; 7 bases match TRBD1. The CDR3 contains 15 residues. CDR1 is LGHNA and CDR2 is YSLEER in the germline V gene. J gave up 3 bases and V 5 bases, and 7 bases lay outside the gene matches.

The chain employs TRBV5-1 and TRBJ2-2, with 7 bases identical to TRBD2. The CDR3 contains 21 residues. Germline-derived CDR1 and CDR2 are SGHRS and YFSETQ. Unmatched junction bases numbered 21, after V lost 3 bases and J lost 1 base. The CDR3: CASSWTNLTGAGTKNTGELFF. CDR3 nucleotides: TGCGCCAGCAGCTGGACAAACCTCACTGGGGCCGGGACTAAGAACACCGGGGAGCTGTTTTTT.

The chain links TRBV6-6 to TRBJ1-2; possible D gene TRBD1, 5 bases. The ends were cut back, 3 bases at V and 0 bases at J, with 11 bases in the middle. Germline CDR1 reads MNHNY; CDR2 reads SVGAGI (reference sequence). The CDR3 is 15 amino acids. The CDR3 spells CASSYFRQSNYGYTF. The CDR3 DNA sequence: TGTGCCAGCAGTTATTTTCGACAGTCTAACTATGGCTACACCTTC.

V is TRBV4-1 and J is TRBJ2-1; 10 positions match TRBD1. The trim removed 5 bases at V and 2 bases at J, leaving 3 bases unmatched. Germline CDR1 and CDR2: MGHRA and YSYEKL. This CDR3 has 15 amino acids. This CDR3 reads CASSSGTGAYNEQFF. CDR3 in DNA: TGCGCCAGCAGCTCCGGGACAGGGGCCTACAATGAGCAGTTCTTC.

The chain is built from TRBV6-6 and TRBJ2-2; the D gene is possibly TRBD1 (6 bases). V was pared by 0 bases and J by 13 bases, with 18 bases between. CDR1 is MNHNY, CDR2 SVGAGI, per germline (reference sequence). The CDR3 is 15 residues long. CDR3 loop: CASSYSNTGGEWLFF. The DNA of the CDR3 is TGTGCCAGCAGTTACTCGAATACTGGGGGCGAATGGCTGTTTTTT.

The chain recombines TRBV6-5 with TRBJ2-7; D possibly corresponds to TRBD1 (6 bases). The CDR3 runs to 14 residues. Germline loops: CDR1 MNHEY, CDR2 SVGAGI. The V and J ends lost 7 bases and 3 bases respectively, with 16 bases between them. The CDR3 DNA sequence: TGTGCCAGCATTGGTAAACAGGGAATCTACGAGCAGTACTTC. It encodes CASIGKQGIYEQYF.

V gene TRBV5-8 combines with J gene TRBJ2-7; 7 positions agree with TRBD2. Trimming cost V 4 bases and J 4 bases; bases outside gene matches: 5. This CDR3 region has 13 residues. CDR1 is SGHTS and CDR2 is YDEGEE in the germline V gene. In DNA form, the CDR3 reads TGTGCCAGCAGCGGGCCGGGGGGATACGAGCAGTACTTC. Protein sequence: CASSGPGGYEQYF.

The chain combines TRBV6-5 with TRBJ2-1, with TRBD1 identical over 7 bases. After removal of 2 bases from V and 2 bases from J, the junction contained 3 bases not matched to a gene. The CDR3 consists of 15 residues. Germline CDR1 is MNHEY and CDR2 is SVGAGI. CDR3 in amino acids: CASSYKGTAYNEQFF. The CDR3 region has the DNA TGTGCCAGCAGTTACAAGGGGACAGCCTACAATGAGCAGTTCTTC.

This clone was recorded only once. The chain carries TRBV27 and TRBJ2-3; TRBD1 agrees at 7 bases. V lost 4 bases to trimming and J lost 0 bases; unmatched junction nucleotides: 13. The CDR3 totals 18 residues. Per germline, CDR1 MNHEY and CDR2 SMNVEV (reference sequence). In nucleotides, the CDR3 is TGTGCCAGCAGTTCCCCCTCGGACAGGCCATCTAGCACAGATACGCAGTATTTT. Translated: CASSSPSDRPSSTDTQYF.

V and J are TRBV14 and TRBJ2-7, with TRBD2 as a possible D gene (6 bases). Looked up from germline, CDR1 is SGHDN and CDR2 is FVKESK. Between the trimmed V and J ends, which lost 3 bases and 2 bases, there was a span of 26 bases. The CDR3 has 19 residues. The CDR3 DNA is TGTGCCAGCAGCCAGGCGCAATTGAGGCAGGGAGGAAAGGCCTACGAGCAGTACTTC. It is translated as CASSQAQLRQGGKAYEQYF.

The chain uses TRBV6-1 and TRBJ2-7, with D perhaps matching TRBD2 (7 bases). Looked up from germline, CDR1 is MNHNS and CDR2 is SASEGT. V was trimmed by 5 bases and J by 3 bases, leaving 17 bases between them. The CDR3 spans 15 residues. The CDR3 region has the DNA TGTGCCAGCAGTCCCGGGGAGGGGGAAGGCTACGAGCAGTACTTC. Translated, it gives CASSPGEGEGYEQYF.

This chain links TRBV15 with TRBJ1-3; TRBD1 matches at 11 bases. V was pared by 2 bases and J by 8 bases, with 5 bases of the junction left unmatched. Germline-derived CDR1 and CDR2 are LNHNV and YYDKDF (reference sequence). The CDR3 is 15 residues long. For the CDR3, the DNA is TGTGCCACCAGCAGACAGGACAGGGGGCGAGACACCATATATTTT. Translated, it gives CATSRQDRGRDTIYF.

Here the CDR3 reads CASSPNQYEQYF. The CDR3 DNA sequence: TGTGCCAGTAGTCCCAACCAGTACGAGCAGTACTTC. The V gene is TRBV19, the J gene TRBJ2-7; no firm D call. This CDR3 has 12 amino acids. Germline values: CDR1 LNHDA, CDR2 SQIVND (reference sequence). Trimming pared 5 bases from V and 4 bases from J, leaving 9 bases between. Supplemented by reference TRBV19 and TRBJ2-7, the full variable domain reads DGGITQSPKYLFRKEGQNVTLSCEQNLNHDAMYWYRQDPGQGLRLIYYSQIVNDFQKGDIAEGYSVSREKKESFPLTVTSAQKNPTAFYLCASSPNQYEQYFGPGTRLTVT.

This clone was counted between two and nine times. The chain couples TRBV11-2 to TRBJ2-1, with 12 positions matching TRBD2. Germline V gene lookup returns CDR1 SGHAT and CDR2 FQNNGV. This CDR3 comprises 17 residues. J lost 4 bases, V lost 0 bases, and 4 bases had no gene match. The CDR3 region has the DNA TGTGCCAGCAGCTTAGAACTAGCGGGGGGAAATTACAATGAGCAGTTCTTC. Its translation: CASSLELAGGNYNEQFF. The variable domain in full, completed from reference TRBV11-2 and TRBJ2-1, reads EAGVAQSPRYKIIEKRQSVAFWCNPISGHATLYWYQQILGQGPKLLIQFQNNGVVDDSQLPKDRFSAERLKGVDSTLKIQPAKLEDSAVYLCASSLELAGGNYNEQFFGPGTRLTVL.